Presented here are 20 T cell receptor beta chains from one specimen sequenced in a study of T cells in Graves' hyperthyroidism and ophthalmopathy. The TCR beta CDR3 regions underwent amplification using RNA transcripts as the source. Carried out on the TCR CDR3, a first-round RT-PCR used the HTBI primer set. TCRdb passed the multiplex PCR reads through MiXCR, listing each CDR3 protein once. The data show about 640,000 distinct CDR3 sequences, just under 45% seen once. The sequenced sample consisted of peripheral blood or thyroid tissue (not recorded which). The receptor set was obtained from an adult man with Graves' disease, either hyperthyroidism or ophthalmopathy (not recorded which).

This clonotype was picked up many times. The chain couples TRBV20-1 to TRBJ1-6; 7 bases are shared with TRBD1. This CDR3 comprises 14 residues. Unmatched junction bases numbered 6, after V lost 5 bases and J lost 5 bases. Germline values: CDR1 DFQATT, CDR2 SNEGSKA (reference sequence). In DNA, the CDR3 is TGCAGTGCTGCAACCGGGACAGATAATTCACCCCTCCACTTT. This encodes CSAATGTDNSPLHF.

V is TRBV7-9 and J is TRBJ1-2; D is possibly TRBD1 (5 bases). Per germline, CDR1 SEHNR and CDR2 FQNEAQ (reference sequence). CDR3 length: 16 residues. V was clipped by 6 bases and J by 2 bases, with 19 bases between them. The CDR3 protein is CASSETEISGNYGYTF. The CDR3 DNA reads as TGTGCCAGCAGTGAGACAGAGATCTCTGGAAACTATGGCTACACCTTC.

This clonotype was observed a single time. The chain recombines TRBV24-1 with TRBJ2-7; maybe TRBD1 (7 bases). Germline CDR1 KGHDR, CDR2 SFDVKD. Trimming left V 5 bases short and J 8 bases short, with 12 bases between. The CDR3 spans 12 residues. The CDR3 sequence: CATSGAGGQQYF. The CDR3 nucleotides are TGTGCCACCAGTGGGGCAGGGGGGCAGCAGTACTTC.

The V call is TRBV19, the J call TRBJ1-3; possible D gene TRBD1, 5 bases. CDR3 size: 14 residues. V lost 5 bases to trimming and J lost 0 bases, with 8 bases between them. The germline V gene encodes CDR1 LNHDA and CDR2 SQIVND (reference sequence). The DNA of the CDR3 is TGTGCCAGTAGTGGGGGGACCTCTGGAAACACCATATATTTT. Protein: CASSGGTSGNTIYF.

The chain employs TRBV20-1 and TRBJ1-6, with TRBD1 identical over 11 bases. Germline V gene sequence: CDR1 DFQATT, CDR2 SNEGSKA (reference sequence). V lost 3 bases and J lost 9; bases outside the gene matches: 4. This CDR3 has 14 residues. CDR3: CSASRDRGSSPLHF. The CDR3 DNA follows: TGCAGTGCTAGCAGGGACAGGGGGAGTTCACCCCTCCACTTT.

Note on this clonotype: The conserved phenylalanine or tryptophan normally closing the CDR3 is absent here, so this likely arose from a read error. The chain links TRBV5-1 to TRBJ1-5; D remains unclear. The CDR3 has 13 amino acids. Trimming stripped 0 bases from V and 5 bases from J, with 6 bases between. Looked up from germline, CDR1 is SGHRS and CDR2 is YFSETQ. The CDR3: CASSLGPDQPQHS. The CDR3 DNA sequence: TGCGCCAGCAGCTTGGGGCCAGATCAGCCCCAGCATTCT.

The genes are TRBV7-9 and TRBJ1-1, with 10 bases aligning to TRBD1. V was pared by 6 bases and J by 6 bases, with 7 bases of the junction left unmatched. The CDR3 runs 14 residues. Germline loops: CDR1 SEHNR, CDR2 FQNEAQ (reference sequence). CDR3 sequence: CASSKTGGFSEAFF. The CDR3 bases are TGTGCCAGCAGTAAGACAGGGGGCTTTTCTGAAGCTTTCTTT.

The chain carries TRBV20-1 and TRBJ2-5; perhaps TRBD1 as D (6 bases). Trimming took 6 bases from V and 5 from J, leaving 22 bases between them. This CDR3 contains 15 residues. CDR1 is DFQATT, CDR2 SNEGSKA, per germline (reference sequence). Here the CDR3 DNA reads TGCAGTGCCCCGCCTACTACAGGGAGTACGGAGACCCAGTACTTC. Residues: CSAPPTTGSTETQYF.

V usage is TRBV10-2 and J usage is TRBJ2-7; D might be TRBD2 (5 bases). Looked up from germline, CDR1 is WSHSY and CDR2 is SAAADI. The CDR3 is made up of 15 amino acids. V lost 6 bases and J 0 bases, leaving 15 bases between the germline ends. CDR3 sequence: CASSTLSAHSYEQYF. The CDR3, as DNA: TGCGCCAGCAGCACCCTTAGCGCCCACTCCTACGAGCAGTACTTC.

The J gene is TRBJ2-7, the V gene TRBV2, with TRBD1 matching over 7 bases. Germline assignment: CDR1 SNHLY and CDR2 FYNNEI. Germline trimming cut 5 bases from V and 0 bases from J; bases unmatched to any gene: 4. This CDR3 region has 14 residues. The CDR3 is CASSFWDSSYEQYF. The CDR3 nucleotides are TGTGCCAGCAGTTTTTGGGACAGCTCCTACGAGCAGTACTTC.

This clonotype was picked up a small number of times. The chain employs TRBV12-3 or TRBV12-4 and TRBJ1-4, with 7 bases lining up with TRBD1. The ends lost 7 bases at V and 1 base at J; junction bases unmatched: 6. The CDR3 covers 15 residues. CDR3 sequence: CASTRTGGTNEKLFF. CDR3 DNA sequence: TGTGCCAGCACACGGACAGGCGGAACTAATGAAAAACTGTTTTTT.

The rearrangement uses TRBV7-2 and TRBJ2-7; weak D call: TRBD2 (6 bases). V lost 5 bases and J 5 bases, leaving 16 bases between the germline ends. Germline V gene sequence: CDR1 SGHTA, CDR2 FQGNSA. The CDR3 spans 14 residues. The DNA of the CDR3 is TGTGCCAGCAGCAAACTCGGGAGATACCACGAGCAGTACTTC. Translated: CASSKLGRYHEQYF.

On this clonotype: Given a much more abundant clone one base away, this may be a read error. The chain uses TRBV19 and TRBJ1-6, with 9 bases that match TRBD1. Looked up from germline, CDR1 is LNHDA and CDR2 is SQIVND (reference sequence). J gave up 8 bases and V 4 bases, and 3 bases lay outside the gene matches. This CDR3 spans 14 amino acids. The CDR3 nucleotides are TGTGCCAGTAGTAGGACAGGGGATGATTCACCCCTCCACTTT. This gives the protein CASSRTGDDSPLHF.

The rearrangement joins TRBV6-1 to TRBJ2-7; 8 bases match TRBD1. The CDR3 extends over 14 amino acids. CDR1 is MNHNS, CDR2 SASEGT, per germline. V gave up 5 bases and J gave up 3 bases; unmatched junction bases: 6. Here the CDR3 reads CASSLDRDIYEQYF. CDR3 coding DNA: TGTGCCAGCAGTTTGGACAGGGACATCTACGAGCAGTACTTC.

This clonotype showed up many times. V usage is TRBV7-8 and J usage is TRBJ1-2; D gene ambiguous. Per germline, CDR1 SGHVS and CDR2 FQNEAQ. With 3 bases removed from V and 6 bases from J, the gap between germline ends came to 11 bases. The CDR3 covers 13 residues. CDR3 loop: CASSFLLGNGYTF. The CDR3 region has the DNA TGTGCCAGCAGCTTCCTGTTGGGGAATGGCTACACCTTC.

Ten or more counts support this clonotype. V is TRBV29-1 and J is TRBJ1-4; D is ambiguous. V was trimmed by 3 bases and J by 8 bases, leaving 19 bases between them. CDR1 is SQVTM, CDR2 ANQGSEA, per germline. This CDR3 region has 15 residues. For the CDR3, the DNA is TGCAGCGTTGATACCTCGGGCGAGGGTCTGGAAAAACTGTTTTTT. As protein: CSVDTSGEGLEKLFF.

This clonotype was counted at least ten times. V gene TRBV6-6 combines with J gene TRBJ1-3; D remains ambiguous. This CDR3 comprises 14 residues. Germline V gives CDR1 MNHNY, CDR2 SVGAGI (reference sequence). V shed 6 bases and J shed 3 bases, with 12 bases lying between them. CDR3 bases: TGTGCCAGCAGACTGCGGACGGATGGAAACACCATATATTTT. Its protein product is CASRLRTDGNTIYF.

This rearrangement joins TRBV5-1 to TRBJ2-7, with D possibly being TRBD1 (6 bases). V lost 0 bases and J 6 bases, leaving 28 bases between the germline ends. Germline-derived CDR1 and CDR2 are SGHRS and YFSETQ. CDR3 length: 19 amino acids. The CDR3 protein is CASSLDSSRNRANVVEQYF. The CDR3 DNA reads TGCGCCAGCAGCTTGGATTCATCCCGAAACAGGGCCAATGTGGTCGAGCAGTACTTC.

The chain combines TRBV2 with TRBJ2-5; TRBD1 matches at 8 bases. V lost 6 bases to trimming and J lost 2 bases; unmatched junction nucleotides: 14. CDR1 and CDR2 from the germline V gene are SNHLY and FYNNEI. This CDR3 contains 17 residues. As DNA, the CDR3 is TGTGCCAGCAGCCCGACGGACAGGGAGAGAGGGCAAGAGACCCAGTACTTC. The encoded protein is CASSPTDRERGQETQYF.

The chain links TRBV29-1 to TRBJ1-3; D is ambiguous. This CDR3 spans 13 amino acids. Looked up from germline, CDR1 is SQVTM and CDR2 is ANQGSEA. Trimming took 6 bases from V and 0 from J, leaving 9 bases between them. CDR3 bases: TGCAGCGTAGCGTCCAGCTCTGGAAACACCATATATTTT. Amino acid sequence: CSVASSSGNTIYF.